This T cell receptor beta chain stems from a study of CD8+CD57+ T cells in acquired aplastic anemia. Study-level information: On average, sorted CD4+ and CD8+ cells gave around 3.3 ug of DNA. Reads per healthy sample averaged about 10 million (CD4+) and 11 million to 13 million (CD8+).

The CDR3 contains 13 residues. The germline V gene encodes CDR1 SGHDN and CDR2 FVKESK. Trimming removed 4 bases at V and 14 bases at J, with 15 bases between. Findings and caveats of the study: Researchers report that about 28 CD8+ CDR3 sequences appeared in both patients and controls. Levels of CD8+ Simpson's diversity were not significantly distinct in patients versus controls.

The TCR beta profiling, which covered VDJ combination and CDR3 sequence, was carried out using genomic DNA as the template. In TCRdb, the reads were re-called with MiXCR into one record per CDR3 protein. Of 74,000 or so distinct CDR3 sequences listed, roughly half are singletons. A word on this clonotype: Its matching antigen is unknown.

The V gene is TRBV14, the J gene TRBJ1-6; TRBD1 might be the D (6 bases). The receptor was derived from a human donor in good health, serving as a control. Sequenced sample: sorted CD4+, CD8+, or CD8+CD57+ T cells (not recorded which) from PBMCs. Here the CDR3 reads CASSRGHGQALHF. The CDR3 DNA reads as TGTGCCAGCAGCCGGGGACATGGGCAAGCCCTCCACTTT. The variable domain in full, completed from reference TRBV14 and TRBJ1-6, reads EAGVTQFPSHSVIEKGQTVTLRCDPISGHDNLYWYRRVMGKEIKFLLHFVKESKQDESGMPNNRFLAERTGGTYSTLKVQPAELEDSGVYFCASSRGHGQALHFGNGTRLTVT.